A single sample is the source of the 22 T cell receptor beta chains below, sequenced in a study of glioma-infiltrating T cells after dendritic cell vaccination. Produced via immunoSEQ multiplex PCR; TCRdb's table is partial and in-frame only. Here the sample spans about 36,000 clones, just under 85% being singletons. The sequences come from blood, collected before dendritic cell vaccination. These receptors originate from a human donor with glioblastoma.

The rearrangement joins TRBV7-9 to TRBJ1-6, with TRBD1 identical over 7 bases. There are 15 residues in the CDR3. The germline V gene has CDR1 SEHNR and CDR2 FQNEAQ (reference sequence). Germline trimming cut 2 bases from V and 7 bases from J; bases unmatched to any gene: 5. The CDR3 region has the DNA TGTGCCAGCAGCTTATCAGGGGGATCGAATTCACCCCTCCACTTT. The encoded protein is CASSLSGGSNSPLHF. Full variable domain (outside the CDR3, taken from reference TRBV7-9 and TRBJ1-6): DTGVSQNPRHKITKRGQNVTFRCDPISEHNRLYWYRQTLGQGPEFLTYFQNEAQLEKSRLLSDRFSAERPKGSFSTLEIQRTEQGDSAMYLCASSLSGGSNSPLHFGNGTRLTVT.

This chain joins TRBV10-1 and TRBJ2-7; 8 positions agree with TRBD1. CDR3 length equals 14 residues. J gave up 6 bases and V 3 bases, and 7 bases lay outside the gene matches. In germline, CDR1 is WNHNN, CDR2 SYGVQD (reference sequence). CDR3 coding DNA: TGCGCCAGCAGTGATAAGGGACAGGCAAGCGAGCAGTACTTC. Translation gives CASSDKGQASEQYF.

The CDR3 nucleotides are TGCGCCAGCAGTGAGTCGTCGGAGGCCTACAATGAGCAGTTCTTC. The encoded protein is CASSESSEAYNEQFF. The chain links TRBV10-1 to TRBJ2-1; TRBD2 might be the D (5 bases). The CDR3 has 15 residues. V lost 0 bases and J lost 2, with 8 bases in between. From germline, CDR1 is WNHNN and CDR2 SYGVQD (reference sequence).

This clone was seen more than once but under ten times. CDR3 sequence reads: CATSIRGSSYEQYF. In nucleotides, the CDR3 is TGTGCCACTTCCATTAGGGGCTCAAGCTACGAGCAGTACTTC. The chain carries TRBV2 and TRBJ2-7; tentatively, D is TRBD1 (5 bases). With 10 bases removed from V and 3 bases from J, the gap between germline ends came to 19 bases. Germline V CDR1 and CDR2: SNHLY, FYNNEI. This CDR3 region has 14 residues.

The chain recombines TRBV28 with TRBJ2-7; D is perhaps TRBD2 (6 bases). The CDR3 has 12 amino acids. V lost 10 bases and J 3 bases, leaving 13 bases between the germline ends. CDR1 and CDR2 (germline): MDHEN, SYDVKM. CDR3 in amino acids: CATGGALYEQYF. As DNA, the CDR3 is TGTGCCACCGGCGGGGCACTCTACGAGCAGTACTTC.

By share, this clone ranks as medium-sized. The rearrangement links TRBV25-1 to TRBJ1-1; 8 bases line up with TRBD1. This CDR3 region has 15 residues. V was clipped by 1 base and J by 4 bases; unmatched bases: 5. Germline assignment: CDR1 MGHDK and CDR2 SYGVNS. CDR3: CASSEFRQGTTEAFF. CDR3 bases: TGTGCCAGCAGTGAATTTCGACAGGGGACCACTGAAGCTTTCTTT.

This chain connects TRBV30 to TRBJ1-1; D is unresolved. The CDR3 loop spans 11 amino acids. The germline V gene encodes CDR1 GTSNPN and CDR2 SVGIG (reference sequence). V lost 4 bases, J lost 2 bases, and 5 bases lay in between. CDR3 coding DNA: TGTGCCTGGATTAGTAACACTGAAGCTTTCTTT. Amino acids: CAWISNTEAFF.

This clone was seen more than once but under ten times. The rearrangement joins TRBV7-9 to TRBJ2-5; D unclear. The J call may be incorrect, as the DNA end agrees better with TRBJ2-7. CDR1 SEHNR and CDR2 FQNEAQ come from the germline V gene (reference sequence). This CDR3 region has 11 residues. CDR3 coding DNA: TGTGCCAGCAGCCGCGGAAACGAGCAGTACTTC. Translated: CASSRGNEQYF.

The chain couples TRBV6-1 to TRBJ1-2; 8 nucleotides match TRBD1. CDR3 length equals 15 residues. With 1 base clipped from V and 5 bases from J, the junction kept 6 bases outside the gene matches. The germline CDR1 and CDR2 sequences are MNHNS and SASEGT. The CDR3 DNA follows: TGTGCCAGCAGTGAAGAGACAGGGGTCTCGTATGGCTACACCTTC. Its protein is CASSEETGVSYGYTF.

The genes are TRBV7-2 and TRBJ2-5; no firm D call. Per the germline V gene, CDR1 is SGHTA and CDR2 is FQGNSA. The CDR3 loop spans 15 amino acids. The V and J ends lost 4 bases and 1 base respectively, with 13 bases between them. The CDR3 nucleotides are TGTGCCAGCAGCTCAGGTGGTTACAGCCAAGAGACCCAGTACTTC. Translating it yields CASSSGGYSQETQYF.

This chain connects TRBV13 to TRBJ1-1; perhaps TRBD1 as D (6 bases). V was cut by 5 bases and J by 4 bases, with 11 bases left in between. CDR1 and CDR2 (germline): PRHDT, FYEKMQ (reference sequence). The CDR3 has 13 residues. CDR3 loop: CASSPGQSTEAFF. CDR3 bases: TGTGCCAGCAGCCCAGGACAGAGCACTGAAGCTTTCTTT.

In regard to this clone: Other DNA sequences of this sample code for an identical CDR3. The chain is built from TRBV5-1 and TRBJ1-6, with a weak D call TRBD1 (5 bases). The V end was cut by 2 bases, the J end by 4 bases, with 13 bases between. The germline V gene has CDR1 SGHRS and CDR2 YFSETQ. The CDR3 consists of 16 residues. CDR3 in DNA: TGCGCCAGCAGCTTCTCCTTGACAGTTTATAATTCACCCCTCCACTTT. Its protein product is CASSFSLTVYNSPLHF.

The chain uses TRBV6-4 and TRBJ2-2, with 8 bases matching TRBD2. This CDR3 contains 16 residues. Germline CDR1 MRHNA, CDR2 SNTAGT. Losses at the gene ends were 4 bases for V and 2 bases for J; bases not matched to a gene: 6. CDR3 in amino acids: CASSGSAGGNTGELFF. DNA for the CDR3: TGTGCCAGCAGTGGTTCCGCGGGGGGAAACACCGGGGAGCTGTTTTTT.

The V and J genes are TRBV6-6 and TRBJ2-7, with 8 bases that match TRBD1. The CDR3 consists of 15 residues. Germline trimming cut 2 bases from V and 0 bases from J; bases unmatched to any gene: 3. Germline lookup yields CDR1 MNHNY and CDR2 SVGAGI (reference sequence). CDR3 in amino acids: CASSYGQGSSYEQYF. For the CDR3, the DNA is TGTGCCAGCAGTTACGGACAGGGTAGCTCCTACGAGCAGTACTTC.

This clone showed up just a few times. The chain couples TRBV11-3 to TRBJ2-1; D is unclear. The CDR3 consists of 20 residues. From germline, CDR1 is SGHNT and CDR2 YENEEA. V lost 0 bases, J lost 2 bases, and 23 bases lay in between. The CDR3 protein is CASSLDPFLSWRLTYNEQFF. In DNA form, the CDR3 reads TGTGCCAGCAGCTTAGATCCTTTTTTGTCCTGGCGGCTCACCTACAATGAGCAGTTCTTC.

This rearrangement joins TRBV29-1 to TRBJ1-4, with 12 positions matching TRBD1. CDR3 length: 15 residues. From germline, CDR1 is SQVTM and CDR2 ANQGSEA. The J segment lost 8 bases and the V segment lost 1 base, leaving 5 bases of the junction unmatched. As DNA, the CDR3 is TGCAGCGTTGAAGGGGGGGGGACAGGGGGCGAAAAACTGTTTTTT. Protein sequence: CSVEGGGTGGEKLFF.

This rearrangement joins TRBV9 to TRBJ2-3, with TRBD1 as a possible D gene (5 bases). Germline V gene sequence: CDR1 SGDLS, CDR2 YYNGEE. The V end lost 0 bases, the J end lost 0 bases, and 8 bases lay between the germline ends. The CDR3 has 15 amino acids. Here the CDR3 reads CASSVGQLSTDTQYF. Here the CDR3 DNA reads TGTGCCAGCAGCGTAGGACAGTTAAGCACAGATACGCAGTATTTT.

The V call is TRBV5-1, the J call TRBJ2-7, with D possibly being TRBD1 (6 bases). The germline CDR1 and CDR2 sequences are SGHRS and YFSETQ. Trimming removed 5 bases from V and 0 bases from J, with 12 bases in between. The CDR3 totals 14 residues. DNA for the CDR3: TGCGCCAGCAGGTTCCGGGACACCTCCTACGAGCAGTACTTC. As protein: CASRFRDTSYEQYF.

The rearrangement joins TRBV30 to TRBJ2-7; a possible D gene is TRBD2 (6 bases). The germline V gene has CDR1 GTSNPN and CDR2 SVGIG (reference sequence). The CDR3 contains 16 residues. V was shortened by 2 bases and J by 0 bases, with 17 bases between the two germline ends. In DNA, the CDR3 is TGTGCCTGGAGTCCGAAGGGCGGGATGGGCTCCTACGAGCAGTACTTC. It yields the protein CAWSPKGGMGSYEQYF.

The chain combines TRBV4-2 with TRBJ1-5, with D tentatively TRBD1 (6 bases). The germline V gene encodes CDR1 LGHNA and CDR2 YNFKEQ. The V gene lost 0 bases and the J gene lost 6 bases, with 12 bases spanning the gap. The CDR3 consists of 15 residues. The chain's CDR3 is CASSQEAGEGQPQHF. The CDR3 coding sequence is TGTGCCAGCAGCCAAGAGGCAGGGGAGGGTCAGCCCCAGCATTTT.

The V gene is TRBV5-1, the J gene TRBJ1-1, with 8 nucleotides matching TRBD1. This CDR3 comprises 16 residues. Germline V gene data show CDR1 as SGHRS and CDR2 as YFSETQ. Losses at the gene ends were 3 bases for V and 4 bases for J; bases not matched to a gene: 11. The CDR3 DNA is TGCGCCAGCAGCTCAGGGGGCCTCTCACGGAGCACTGAAGCTTTCTTT. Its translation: CASSSGGLSRSTEAFF.

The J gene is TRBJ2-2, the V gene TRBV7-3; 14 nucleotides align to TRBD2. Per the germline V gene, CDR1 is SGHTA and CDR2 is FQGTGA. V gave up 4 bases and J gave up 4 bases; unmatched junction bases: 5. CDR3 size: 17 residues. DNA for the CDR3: TGTGCCAGCAGCTCCGATGGACTAGCGGGGGGCACCGGGGAGCTGTTTTTT. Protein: CASSSDGLAGGTGELFF. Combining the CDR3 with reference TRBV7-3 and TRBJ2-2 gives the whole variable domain GAGVSQTPSNKVTEKGKYVELRCDPISGHTALYWYRQSLGQGPEFLIYFQGTGAADDSGLPNDRFFAVRPEGSVSTLKIQRTERGDSAVYLCASSSDGLAGGTGELFFGEGSRLTVL.